This TCR beta chain appears in the sequencing data of a study of shared clonotypes between healthy human individuals. The study, taken as a whole, reports: Rarefaction exposed incomplete sorted-subset sequencing despite large depth. Sampling covered blood only; tissue repertoires likely differ. Sharing across four donors was highest in naive CD4 (around 5%) and lowest in memory CD8 (roughly 0.4%).

Each subset's genomic DNA was shared equally among a number of immunoSEQ plates. Generated by immunoSEQ multiplex PCR, the TCRdb table keeps only in-frame clones and is missing some. In the table there are 1,100,000 or so clones, approximately 80% of which are singletons. With 6 bases removed from V and 3 bases from J, the gap between germline ends came to 24 bases. Per germline, CDR1 MDHEN and CDR2 SYDVKM. This CDR3 region has 17 residues. Of note for this clone: What it binds is unknown.

This chain uses TRBV28 with TRBJ2-7; tentative D call: TRBD2 (5 bases). Material: memory CD4+ T cells from PBMCs. Subset defined: CD45RA-negative fraction. The receptor was isolated from a man aged 18-30 years in good health. Some clones in this sample may be carry-over from other donors' samples. CDR3 nucleotide sequence: TGTGCCAGCAGCTCCAAGTGGCGGAGGAAGACCGTCTACGAGCAGTACTTC. Translation gives CASSSKWRRKTVYEQYF.